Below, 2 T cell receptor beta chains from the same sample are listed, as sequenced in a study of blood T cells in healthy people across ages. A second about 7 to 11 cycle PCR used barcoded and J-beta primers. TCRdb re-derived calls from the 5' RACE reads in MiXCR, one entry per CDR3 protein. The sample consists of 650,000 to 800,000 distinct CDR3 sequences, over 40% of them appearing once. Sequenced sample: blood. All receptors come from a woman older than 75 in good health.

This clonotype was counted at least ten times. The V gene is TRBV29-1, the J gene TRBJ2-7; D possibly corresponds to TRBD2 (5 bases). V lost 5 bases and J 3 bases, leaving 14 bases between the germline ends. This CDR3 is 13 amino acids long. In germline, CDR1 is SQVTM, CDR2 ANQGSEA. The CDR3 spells CSVSDGVGYEQYF. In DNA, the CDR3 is TGCAGCGTTTCGGACGGGGTGGGCTACGAGCAGTACTTC.

The CDR3 spells CASSLGHGGYGYTF. The CDR3 DNA reads as TGTGCCAGCAGTTTAGGGCACGGAGGCTATGGCTACACCTTC. The rearrangement uses TRBV27 and TRBJ1-2; D is undetermined. The CDR3 contains 14 residues. Germline V gene lookup returns CDR1 MNHEY and CDR2 SMNVEV (reference sequence). Between the trimmed V and J ends, which lost 2 bases and 4 bases, there was a span of 11 bases.